The clone carrying this T cell receptor (beta chain) came up once. Random hexamers were used to reverse transcribe 0.5 to 1 ug of RNA. TCRdb re-called the immunoSEQ multiplex PCR reads through MiXCR, storing one row per CDR3 protein. Seen here are 200,000 to 250,000 distinct CDR3 sequences, around 93% observed once, and the top ten hold around 0.16%. V lost 7 bases and J 1 base, leaving 11 bases between the germline ends. Per the germline V gene, CDR1 is MNHEY and CDR2 is SVGEGT. This CDR3 region has 13 residues. Patients with Susac syndrome showed fulfilment of recently defined diagnostic criteria for definite or probable disease. TEMRA cells were FACS-enriched, with CD8+ and CD4+ T cells isolated negatively. The data derive from a study of CD8 T cells in Susac syndrome. About the research overall: Treatment at blood withdrawal was none, corticosteroids, or intravenous immunoglobulin alone in Susac syndrome patients.

The chain combines TRBV6-2 or TRBV6-3 with TRBJ2-7, with D unclear. What was sequenced was CD4+ T cells from PBMCs. The source of this sequence is a human donor with Susac syndrome. The CDR3 coding sequence is TGTGCCAGCACCAGACCCGAATCCTACGAGCAGTACTTC. Amino acids: CASTRPESYEQYF.